Here is one T cell receptor beta chain with its context. Which antigen it targets is not known. No per-base quality is available; no much larger clone lies one base away. Patients with autoimmune disease history or receiving systemic immunosuppression were excluded from the trial. Peripheral blood for TCR sequencing was drawn from every dose cohort at baseline, at cycle 4 day 1 and at cycle 7 day 1. Samples were obtained from an open-label, multicenter, first-in-human phase I dose-escalation trial of ivuxolimab. Adults with locally advanced or metastatic melanoma, renal cell, hepatocellular, or head and neck squamous cell carcinoma were enrolled in the trial. Before TCR sequencing, CD4+ T cells and CD8+ T cells from peripheral blood were sorted into separate populations. The junction shows trimming of 7 bases on V and 7 bases on J, and the gene matches do not reach 5 bases of it. The CDR3, cysteine through phenylalanine, is 13 amino acids long. Left in the record is the CDR3 DNA by itself, 39 bases read in frame from the first base. Via the germline V gene (reference sequence), CDR1 is LNHDA and CDR2 SQIVND.

The data stem from a study of OX40 agonist ivuxolimab in advanced cancers. The study in broad terms: Ivuxolimab, which targeted the costimulatory receptor OX40 (CD134), was an agonistic, fully human IgG2 monoclonal antibody. Prior anti-PD-1, anti-PD-L1 or anti-CTLA-4 therapy was permitted, and checkpoint inhibitors had been received by more than 35% of dose-escalation patients. The dose-escalation cohort was about 83% male with a mean age of 60 years, ranging from about 23 to 85. The point of sequencing TCRbeta in the periphery was to test whether ivuxolimab changed TCR sequence diversity and drove clonal T-cell expansion. Three dose-escalation patients achieved partial responses, one with hepatocellular carcinoma and two with cutaneous melanoma. Of the approximately 54 patients in dose escalation, 19 had hepatocellular carcinoma, about 15 had melanoma, 9 had renal cell carcinoma and 9 had head and neck cancer. The paper reports the monotherapy dose-escalation portion (N of about 47 patients) of the phase I ivuxolimab trial. Intravenous ivuxolimab was administered to patients every 2 weeks at six dose levels: 0.01, 0.1, 0.3, 1.5, 3 and 10 mg/kg. Broader findings and caveats from the paper: After ivuxolimab, CD8+ T cells had more expanded clones than CD4+ T cells on average. Low levels of normalized T-cell clonal expansion were also seen in some patients who did not respond. The antigen specificity of the peripheral T cells that underwent clonal expansion was not determined. At doses of 0.1 to 3.0 mg/kg, clonal expansion of both CD4+ and CD8+ T cells in blood was seen between baseline and week 6. In the 0.1-3.0 mg/kg groups, partial responders were among the patients with the lowest normalized peripheral clonal expansion, particularly in CD8+ T cells.

Genomic DNA was isolated from the sorted cells so that the TCRbeta CDR3 region could be sequenced. The immunoSEQ Assay was used to sequence the TCRbeta CDR3 regions. Entries here come from immuneACCESS through TCRdb and include only in-frame sequences with V and J called. Some clones fail to appear in such tables; in the studies checked, an unresolved V gene covers under half of the shortfall, and the cause of the remainder is unknown. The sample has 50,000 to 75,000 clones on record, 70% to 80% of them singletons. The top ten hold roughly 1.2% of the sample. The clonotype was recovered from an adult with an advanced solid tumor such as melanoma, head and neck, liver or kidney cancer. The material was CD4+ or CD8+ T cells sorted from blood, obtained in a trial of the OX40 agonist ivuxolimab. Recombination connected TRBV19 to TRBJ2-3, and TRBD1 aligns with 10 junction nucleotides. The bases read TGTGCCAGTACCGGGACAGGGGAACATACGCAGTATTTT. Its protein reads: CASTGTGEHTQYF.